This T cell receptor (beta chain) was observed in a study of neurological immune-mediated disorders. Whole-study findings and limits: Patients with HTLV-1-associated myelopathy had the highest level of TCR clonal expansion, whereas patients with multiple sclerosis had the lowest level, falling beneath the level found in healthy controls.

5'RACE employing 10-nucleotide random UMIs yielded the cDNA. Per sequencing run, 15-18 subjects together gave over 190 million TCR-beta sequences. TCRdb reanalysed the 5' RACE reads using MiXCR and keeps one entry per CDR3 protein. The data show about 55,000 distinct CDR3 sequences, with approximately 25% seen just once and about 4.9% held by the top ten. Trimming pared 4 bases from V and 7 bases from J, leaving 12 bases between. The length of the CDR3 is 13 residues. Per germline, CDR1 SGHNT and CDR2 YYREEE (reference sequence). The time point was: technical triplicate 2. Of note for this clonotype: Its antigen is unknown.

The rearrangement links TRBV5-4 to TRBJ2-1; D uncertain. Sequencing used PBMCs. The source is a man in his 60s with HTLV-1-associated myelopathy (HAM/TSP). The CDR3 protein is CASSLAHGNEQFF. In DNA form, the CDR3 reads TGTGCCAGCAGCCTGGCCCATGGGAATGAGCAGTTCTTC.